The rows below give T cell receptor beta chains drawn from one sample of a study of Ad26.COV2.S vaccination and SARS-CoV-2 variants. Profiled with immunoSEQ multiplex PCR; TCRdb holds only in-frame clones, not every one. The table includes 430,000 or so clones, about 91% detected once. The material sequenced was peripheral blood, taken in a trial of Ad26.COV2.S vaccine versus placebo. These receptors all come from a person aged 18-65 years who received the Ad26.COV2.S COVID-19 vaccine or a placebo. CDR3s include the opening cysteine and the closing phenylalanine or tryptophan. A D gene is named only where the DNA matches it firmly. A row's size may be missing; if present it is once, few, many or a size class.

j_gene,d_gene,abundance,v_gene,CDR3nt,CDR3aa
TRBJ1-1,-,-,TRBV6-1,TGTGCCAGCAGTGAAAGGGGGTTTGGTGAAGCTTTCTTT,CASSERGFGEAFF
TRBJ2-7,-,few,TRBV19,TGTGCCAGTAGTAAGAAAGTCCACTCCTACGAGCAGTACTTC,CASSKKVHSYEQYF
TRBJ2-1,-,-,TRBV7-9,TGTGCCAGCAGCTTGGGGGGCCCCTACAATGAGCAGTTCTTC,CASSLGGPYNEQFF
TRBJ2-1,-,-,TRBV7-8,TGTGCCAGCAGCTTAGACATCAAGATGGGTGAGCAGTTCTTC,CASSLDIKMGEQFF
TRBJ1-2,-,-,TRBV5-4,TGTGCCAGCAGCCAACAGAACACCTATGGCTACACCTTC,CASSQQNTYGYTF
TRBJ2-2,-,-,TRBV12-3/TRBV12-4,TGTGCCAGCAGTCGACAGCTCACCGGGGAGCTGTTTTTT,CASSRQLTGELFF
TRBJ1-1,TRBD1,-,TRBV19,TGTGCCAGTACCCCCCTCGGACAGGGCAAAACGAACACTGAAGCTTTCTTT,CASTPLGQGKTNTEAFF
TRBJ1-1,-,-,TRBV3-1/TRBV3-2,TGTGCCAGCAGCCATTTGGGGGGTGAAGCTTTCTTT,CASSHLGGEAFF
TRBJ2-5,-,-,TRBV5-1,TGCGCCAGCAGCCCGCACAGCCAAGAGACCCAGTACTTC,CASSPHSQETQYF
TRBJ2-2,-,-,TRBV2,TGTGCCAGCTCGGGGCCGGACACCGGGGAGCTGTTTTTT,CASSGPDTGELFF
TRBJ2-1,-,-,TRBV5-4,TGTGCCAGCAGCTTGGCCGTCGCTAGCGATTACAATGAGCAGTTCTTC,CASSLAVASDYNEQFF
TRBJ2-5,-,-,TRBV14,TGTGCCAGCAGCCAAGGAAAACAGGGACGAGAGACCCAGTACTTC,CASSQGKQGRETQYF
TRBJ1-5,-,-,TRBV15,TGTGCCACCAGCTCAGGGTTGGTTGACAATCAGCCCCAGCATTTT,CATSSGLVDNQPQHF
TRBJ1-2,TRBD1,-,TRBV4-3,TGCGCCAGCAGCGACAGGGGGGGGAACTATGGCTACACCTTC,CASSDRGGNYGYTF
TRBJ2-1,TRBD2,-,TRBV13,TGTGCCAGCAGCTTTGGAGCTAGCGGGAGTAGTGAGCAGTTCTTC,CASSFGASGSSEQFF
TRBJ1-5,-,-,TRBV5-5,TGTGCCAGCAGCTTCCAGGGGAGCAATCAGCCCCAGCATTTT,CASSFQGSNQPQHF
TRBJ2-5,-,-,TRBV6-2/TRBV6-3,TGTGCCAGCAGTTACTCTCGGGAGACCCAGTACTTC,CASSYSRETQYF
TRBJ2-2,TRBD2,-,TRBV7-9,TGTGCCAGCAGCTTTCTAGCGGGGGGAGCGAACACCGGGGAGCTGTTTTTT,CASSFLAGGANTGELFF
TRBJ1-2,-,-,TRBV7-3,TGTGCCAGCAGTTCCTACAGGGTGGAAGGCTACACCTTC,CASSSYRVEGYTF
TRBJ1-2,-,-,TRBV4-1,TGCGCCAGCAGTCGACAGGTGGTCGACTATGGCTACACCTTC,CASSRQVVDYGYTF
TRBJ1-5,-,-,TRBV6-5,TGTGCCAGCAGTTACTCGTTCGGGGGCAATCAGCCCCAGCATTTT,CASSYSFGGNQPQHF
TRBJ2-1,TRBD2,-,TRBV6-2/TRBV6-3,TGTGCCAGCAGTGGACTAGCGGGGGTTTACAATGAGCAGTTCTTC,CASSGLAGVYNEQFF
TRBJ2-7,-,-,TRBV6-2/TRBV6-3,TGTGCCAGCAGCCGGGGACTGGAGGCGAGGTACGAGCAGTACTTC,CASSRGLEARYEQYF
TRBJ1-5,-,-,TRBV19,TGTGCCAGTAGTATTGGTGGGGCCTGGGGGACTAGCAATCAGCCCCAGCATTTT,CASSIGGAWGTSNQPQHF
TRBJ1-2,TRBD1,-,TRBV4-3,TGCGCCAGCAGCCAGAGGGACAGGGCGCACTATGGCTACACCTTC,CASSQRDRAHYGYTF
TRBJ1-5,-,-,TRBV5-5,TGTGCCAGCAGCCTCCTCGGACCTGGAGTAAATCAGCCCCAGCATTTT,CASSLLGPGVNQPQHF
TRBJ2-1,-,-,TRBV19,TGTGCCAGTAGTATTGGTCGGATTGGGAACAATGAGCAGTTCTTC,CASSIGRIGNNEQFF
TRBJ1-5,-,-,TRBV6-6,TGTGCCAGCACGGGAGGTACCAATCAGCCCCAGCATTTT,CASTGGTNQPQHF
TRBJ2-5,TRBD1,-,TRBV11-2,TGTGCCAGCAGCCGAGGGACAGGGGTACAGACCCAGTACTTC,CASSRGTGVQTQYF
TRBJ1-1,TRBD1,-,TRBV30,TGTGCCTGGAGGGTACAGGGGACCGACACTGAAGCTTTCTTT,CAWRVQGTDTEAFF
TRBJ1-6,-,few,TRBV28,TGTGCCAGCAGTTTATTCGGGGATTCACCCCTCCACTTT,CASSLFGDSPLHF
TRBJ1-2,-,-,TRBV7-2,TGTGCCAGCAGCTTAGCCGTACAGGGAGGCGGCTACACCTTC,CASSLAVQGGGYTF
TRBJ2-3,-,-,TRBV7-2,TGTGCCAGCAGAGGTGGAAATACGCAGTATTTT,CASRGGNTQYF
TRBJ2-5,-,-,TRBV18,TGTGCCAGCTCAATGTCCCCGGGCAGCGAGACCCAGTACTTC,CASSMSPGSETQYF
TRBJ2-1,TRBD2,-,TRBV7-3,TGTGCCAGCAGCTTACTACTAAGCGGGGGACACAATGAGCAGTTCTTC,CASSLLLSGGHNEQFF
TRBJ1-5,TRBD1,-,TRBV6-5,TGTGCCAGCAGCGGACAGGGAGGGCAGCCCCAGCATTTT,CASSGQGGQPQHF
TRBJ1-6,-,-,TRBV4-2,TGTGCCAGCAGCCAAGATTGGAGTAGTTCACCCCTCCACTTT,CASSQDWSSSPLHF
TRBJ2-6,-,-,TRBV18,TGTGCCAGCTCGGCCCGACTAGAGTCTGGGGCCAACGTCCTGACTTTC,CASSARLESGANVLTF
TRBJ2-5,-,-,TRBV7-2,TGTGCCAGCAGCTATCTAACCAGCGGGCCGAGAGAGACCCAGTACTTC,CASSYLTSGPRETQYF
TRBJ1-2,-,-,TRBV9,TGTGCCAGCAGCCCAAGGGGGAGCCAAGGGAGCTATGGCTACACCTTC,CASSPRGSQGSYGYTF
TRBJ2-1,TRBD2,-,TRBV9,TGTGCCAGCAGCGCGTTAGCGGGATATGAGCAGTTCTTC,CASSALAGYEQFF
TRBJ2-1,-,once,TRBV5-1,TGCGCCAGCAGCTTGGGCGGGCTAGGCAATGAGCAGTTCTTC,CASSLGGLGNEQFF
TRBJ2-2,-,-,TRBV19,TGTGCCAGTAGTATGCGGGGATACGGACTGTTTAGTAGCACCGGGGAGCTGTTTTTT,CASSMRGYGLFSSTGELFF
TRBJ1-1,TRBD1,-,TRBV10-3,TGTGCCATTAAGGGACAGGAGAACACTGAAGCTTTCTTT,CAIKGQENTEAFF
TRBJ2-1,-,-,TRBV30,TGTGCCTGGGCGAGCTCCTACAATGAGCAGTTCTTC,CAWASSYNEQFF
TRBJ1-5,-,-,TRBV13,TGTGCCAGCAGTAGGAAGGGACGCCAGCCCCAGCATTTT,CASSRKGRQPQHF
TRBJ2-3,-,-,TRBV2,TGTGCCAGCGTGGCGGGCCTCCTAGATACGCAGTATTTT,CASVAGLLDTQYF
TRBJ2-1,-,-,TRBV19,TGTGCCAGTAGTATACGCGGGGATCTCTACAATGAGCAGTTCTTC,CASSIRGDLYNEQFF
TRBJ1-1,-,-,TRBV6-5,TGTGCCAGCAGGCGGCGTCAGTCGAACACTGAAGCTTTCTTT,CASRRRQSNTEAFF
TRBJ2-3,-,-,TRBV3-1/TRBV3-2,TGTGCCAGCAGCCGAGGGGGAACGAGCACAGATACGCAGTATTTT,CASSRGGTSTDTQYF
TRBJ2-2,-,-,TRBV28,TGTGCCAGCAGTTCGACCGGGACAACGAACACCGGGGAGCTGTTTTTT,CASSSTGTTNTGELFF
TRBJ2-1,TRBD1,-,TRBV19,TGTGCCAGTAACATAGGAATCGACAGGGGGCCCTACAATGAGCAGTTCTTC,CASNIGIDRGPYNEQFF
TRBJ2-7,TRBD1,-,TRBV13,TGTGCCAGCAGCTCACTCACCGGGACAGGGAGATTCGAGCAGTACTTC,CASSSLTGTGRFEQYF